Listed below are T cell receptor beta chains from one sample, sequenced in a study of T-cell reconstitution after alpha-beta-depleted transplantation in children. TCRdb used MiXCR to reprocess the PCR reads, holding one entry per CDR3 protein. The sample lists about 500,000 distinct CDR3 sequences, approximately 30% seen once, with 2% to 3% in the top ten. The input for sequencing was PBMCs from the stem cell graft donor, taken from the stem cell graft. The receptors were sampled from a human donor who donated a stem cell graft to a child with aplastic anemia. The CDR3 runs from the conserved cysteine through the conserved F or W. D genes are given only for firm matches. A row's size may be missing; if present it is once, few, many or a size class.

j_gene: TRBJ2-7
d_gene: -
abundance: -
v_gene: TRBV29-1
CDR3aa: CSVSDRGYEQYF
CDR3nt: TGCAGCGTCTCGGACAGAGGGTACGAGCAGTACTTC

j_gene: TRBJ2-3
d_gene: -
abundance: -
v_gene: TRBV5-4
CDR3aa: CASSSKTLRTDTQYF
CDR3nt: TGTGCCAGCAGCTCTAAGACACTTCGCACAGATACGCAGTATTTT

j_gene: TRBJ1-1
d_gene: -
abundance: -
v_gene: TRBV7-3
CDR3aa: CASSRGTMAEAFF
CDR3nt: TGTGCCAGCAGCCGCGGGACCATGGCTGAAGCTTTCTTT

j_gene: TRBJ1-4
d_gene: TRBD1
abundance: few
v_gene: TRBV2
CDR3aa: CASRRQGLDEKLFF
CDR3nt: TGTGCCAGCAGGCGACAGGGTTTGGATGAAAAACTGTTTTTT

j_gene: TRBJ1-2
d_gene: -
abundance: few
v_gene: TRBV7-9
CDR3aa: CASSPPRDGNLNYGYTF
CDR3nt: TGTGCCAGCAGCCCCCCCCGGGACGGAAACTTAAACTATGGCTACACCTTC

j_gene: TRBJ2-3
d_gene: -
abundance: -
v_gene: TRBV6-2/TRBV6-3
CDR3aa: CASSYSQGTDTQYF
CDR3nt: TGTGCCAGCAGTTACTCGCAGGGGACAGATACGCAGTATTTT

j_gene: TRBJ2-4
d_gene: -
abundance: -
v_gene: TRBV12-3/TRBV12-4
CDR3aa: CASSLEGQSKNIQYF
CDR3nt: TGTGCCAGCAGTTTAGAAGGGCAATCCAAAAACATTCAGTACTTC

j_gene: TRBJ2-5
d_gene: TRBD2
abundance: few
v_gene: TRBV29-1
CDR3aa: CSVEPSGRPWAQYF
CDR3nt: TGCAGCGTTGAACCTAGCGGGAGGCCTTGGGCCCAGTACTTC

j_gene: TRBJ2-5
d_gene: -
abundance: -
v_gene: TRBV30
CDR3aa: CAWSVGLQETQYF
CDR3nt: TGTGCCTGGAGTGTGGGACTTCAAGAGACCCAGTACTTC

j_gene: TRBJ2-3
d_gene: -
abundance: -
v_gene: TRBV12-3/TRBV12-4
CDR3aa: CASSSEGLHSTDTQYF
CDR3nt: TGTGCCAGCAGTTCCGAGGGACTCCACAGCACAGATACGCAGTATTTT

j_gene: TRBJ2-5
d_gene: TRBD2
abundance: -
v_gene: TRBV14
CDR3aa: CASSQGLSGRAVETQYF
CDR3nt: TGTGCCAGCAGCCAAGGACTCAGCGGGAGGGCCGTAGAGACCCAGTACTTC

j_gene: TRBJ1-2
d_gene: -
abundance: -
v_gene: TRBV20-1
CDR3aa: CSAIPLDSPRYGYTF
CDR3nt: TGCAGTGCTATCCCATTGGACAGCCCTAGGTATGGCTACACCTTC

j_gene: TRBJ2-1
d_gene: -
abundance: few
v_gene: TRBV24-1
CDR3aa: CATSDSGNEQFF
CDR3nt: TGTGCCACCAGTGATTCGGGTAATGAGCAGTTCTTC

j_gene: TRBJ2-5
d_gene: TRBD2
abundance: few
v_gene: TRBV27
CDR3aa: CALVAMEREGLQETQYF
CDR3nt: TGTGCCCTGGTAGCGATGGAGCGGGAGGGATTACAAGAGACCCAGTACTTC

j_gene: TRBJ2-1
d_gene: TRBD1
abundance: -
v_gene: TRBV3-1
CDR3aa: CASSQLGQGDNEQFF
CDR3nt: TGTGCCAGCAGCCAATTGGGACAGGGTGACAATGAGCAGTTCTTC

j_gene: TRBJ1-1
d_gene: TRBD1
abundance: -
v_gene: TRBV5-6
CDR3aa: CASSLGVNRGATEAFF
CDR3nt: TGTGCCAGCAGTTTGGGGGTAAACAGGGGAGCCACTGAAGCTTTCTTT

j_gene: TRBJ1-5
d_gene: -
abundance: few
v_gene: TRBV7-2
CDR3aa: CASSPHGTINQPQHF
CDR3nt: TGTGCCAGCAGCCCTCACGGGACGATTAATCAGCCCCAGCATTTT

j_gene: TRBJ1-2
d_gene: -
abundance: -
v_gene: TRBV20-1
CDR3aa: CSAEGVGGSGYTF
CDR3nt: TGCAGTGCCGAGGGGGTCGGGGGCTCCGGCTACACCTTC

j_gene: TRBJ1-5
d_gene: -
abundance: -
v_gene: TRBV19
CDR3aa: CASSPVQPSNQPQHF
CDR3nt: TGTGCCAGTAGTCCTGTACAACCTAGCAATCAGCCCCAGCATTTT

j_gene: TRBJ2-5
d_gene: TRBD2
abundance: -
v_gene: TRBV7-9
CDR3aa: CASSSPGTSRLQETQYF
CDR3nt: TGTGCCAGCAGCTCTCCAGGGACTAGCAGACTCCAAGAGACCCAGTACTTC

j_gene: TRBJ2-1
d_gene: -
abundance: -
v_gene: TRBV5-6
CDR3aa: CASTLGRRVYNEQFF
CDR3nt: TGTGCCAGCACCTTGGGGAGGCGGGTCTACAATGAGCAGTTCTTC

j_gene: TRBJ1-1
d_gene: -
abundance: few
v_gene: TRBV7-2
CDR3aa: CASSLVGWTEAFF
CDR3nt: TGTGCCAGCAGCTTAGTGGGGTGGACTGAAGCTTTCTTT

j_gene: TRBJ1-2
d_gene: TRBD1
abundance: -
v_gene: TRBV29-1
CDR3aa: CSVEDEGGNGYTF
CDR3nt: TGCAGCGTTGAAGATGAAGGGGGCAACGGCTACACCTTC

j_gene: TRBJ1-4
d_gene: -
abundance: -
v_gene: TRBV7-2
CDR3aa: CASTLEGRLGEKLFF
CDR3nt: TGTGCCAGCACCTTGGAGGGGAGGCTGGGGGAAAAACTGTTTTTT

j_gene: TRBJ2-5
d_gene: -
abundance: -
v_gene: TRBV6-5
CDR3aa: CASSYKYRGRGETQYF
CDR3nt: TGTGCCAGCAGTTACAAGTATCGGGGGCGCGGAGAGACCCAGTACTTC

j_gene: TRBJ2-3
d_gene: TRBD2
abundance: -
v_gene: TRBV20-1
CDR3aa: CSARGGTSGRIDTQYF
CDR3nt: TGCAGTGCTAGGGGGGGGACTAGCGGGAGAATAGATACGCAGTATTTT

j_gene: TRBJ2-7
d_gene: -
abundance: -
v_gene: TRBV20-1
CDR3aa: CSAHKWQDPLAQYF
CDR3nt: TGCAGTGCTCACAAATGGCAGGATCCTTTGGCGCAGTACTTC

j_gene: TRBJ2-5
d_gene: TRBD2
abundance: few
v_gene: TRBV29-1
CDR3aa: CSGPERAAGAGTWYQETQYF
CDR3nt: TGCAGCGGACCTGAACGGGCAGCGGGAGCCGGCACCTGGTACCAAGAGACCCAGTACTTC

j_gene: TRBJ1-2
d_gene: -
abundance: -
v_gene: TRBV11-2
CDR3aa: CASSPSSIRSVLDGYTF
CDR3nt: TGTGCCAGCAGCCCTAGCTCGATTCGGTCGGTGCTGGATGGCTACACCTTC

j_gene: TRBJ2-3
d_gene: -
abundance: few
v_gene: TRBV7-3
CDR3aa: CASSLRPLVSDTQYF
CDR3nt: TGTGCCAGCAGCTTACGGCCCCTAGTCTCAGATACGCAGTATTTT

j_gene: TRBJ1-6
d_gene: TRBD1
abundance: -
v_gene: TRBV18
CDR3aa: CASSPYGTGDSPLHF
CDR3nt: TGTGCCAGCTCACCGTACGGGACAGGGGATTCACCCCTCCACTTT

j_gene: TRBJ2-3
d_gene: -
abundance: -
v_gene: TRBV29-1
CDR3aa: CSGVGFSVTDTQYF
CDR3nt: TGCAGCGGTGTGGGATTCTCGGTCACAGATACGCAGTATTTT

j_gene: TRBJ1-1
d_gene: -
abundance: few
v_gene: TRBV21-1
CDR3aa: CASSKVEQGGPGNTEAFF
CDR3nt: TGTGCCAGCAGCAAAGTAGAACAGGGAGGCCCAGGGAACACTGAAGCTTTCTTT

j_gene: TRBJ2-1
d_gene: TRBD2
abundance: -
v_gene: TRBV9
CDR3aa: CASNNVAGGGNEQFF
CDR3nt: TGTGCCAGCAACAATGTTGCGGGAGGGGGCAATGAGCAGTTCTTC

j_gene: TRBJ2-7
d_gene: -
abundance: -
v_gene: TRBV6-5
CDR3aa: CASRKAGNEQYF
CDR3nt: TGTGCCAGCAGAAAGGCGGGAAACGAGCAGTACTTC

j_gene: TRBJ2-2
d_gene: TRBD2
abundance: -
v_gene: TRBV11-2
CDR3aa: CASSSQRGGELFF
CDR3nt: TGTGCCAGCAGCTCGCAGCGGGGCGGGGAGCTGTTTTTT

j_gene: TRBJ2-1
d_gene: TRBD1
abundance: many
v_gene: TRBV29-1
CDR3aa: CSARRGQARYNEQFF
CDR3nt: TGCAGCGCCCGCCGGGGACAGGCAAGATACAATGAGCAGTTCTTC

j_gene: TRBJ2-7
d_gene: -
abundance: few
v_gene: TRBV27
CDR3aa: CASSPLVDGEQYF
CDR3nt: TGTGCCAGCAGCCCCCTCGTGGACGGCGAGCAGTACTTC

j_gene: TRBJ2-3
d_gene: -
abundance: few
v_gene: TRBV7-2
CDR3aa: CASSLGGQLTDTQYF
CDR3nt: TGTGCCAGCAGCCTAGGCGGCCAACTCACAGATACGCAGTATTTT

j_gene: TRBJ2-3
d_gene: -
abundance: few
v_gene: TRBV29-1
CDR3aa: CSVEGSSDTQYF
CDR3nt: TGCAGCGTTGAAGGATCGTCGGATACGCAGTATTTT

j_gene: TRBJ2-1
d_gene: -
abundance: -
v_gene: TRBV6-2/TRBV6-3
CDR3aa: CASSYARNPYNEQFF
CDR3nt: TGTGCCAGCAGTTATGCGCGGAACCCCTACAATGAGCAGTTCTTC

j_gene: TRBJ2-3
d_gene: -
abundance: -
v_gene: TRBV5-5
CDR3aa: CASSLVSSALGTQYF
CDR3nt: TGTGCCAGCAGCTTGGTGTCATCGGCGCTTGGTACGCAGTATTTT

j_gene: TRBJ1-1
d_gene: -
abundance: -
v_gene: TRBV25-1
CDR3aa: CASSELVELEGENKAFF
CDR3nt: TGTGCCAGCAGTGAATTGGTGGAGCTCGAAGGGGAGAATAAAGCTTTCTTT

j_gene: TRBJ1-1
d_gene: TRBD1
abundance: few
v_gene: TRBV6-1
CDR3aa: CASSAGQGMNTEAFF
CDR3nt: TGTGCCAGCAGTGCCGGACAGGGGATGAACACTGAAGCTTTCTTT

j_gene: TRBJ2-5
d_gene: -
abundance: few
v_gene: TRBV9
CDR3aa: CASSTGRGGKETQYF
CDR3nt: TGTGCCAGCAGCACGGGACGGGGTGGGAAGGAGACCCAGTACTTC

j_gene: TRBJ2-1
d_gene: TRBD2
abundance: -
v_gene: TRBV20-1
CDR3aa: CSARKLAGVYNEQFF
CDR3nt: TGCAGTGCCCGAAAACTAGCGGGGGTCTACAATGAGCAGTTCTTC

j_gene: TRBJ1-4
d_gene: -
abundance: -
v_gene: TRBV12-3/TRBV12-4
CDR3aa: CASSLTSANEKLFF
CDR3nt: TGTGCCAGCAGTTTGACCAGCGCTAATGAAAAACTGTTTTTT

j_gene: TRBJ1-5
d_gene: -
abundance: -
v_gene: TRBV19
CDR3aa: CASRPELHYQPQHF
CDR3nt: TGTGCCAGCCGTCCAGAACTACACTATCAGCCCCAGCATTTT

j_gene: TRBJ2-1
d_gene: -
abundance: -
v_gene: TRBV15
CDR3aa: CATSAINGFSQFF
CDR3nt: TGTGCCACCAGCGCTATTAACGGGTTCTCGCAGTTCTTC

j_gene: TRBJ2-7
d_gene: -
abundance: few
v_gene: TRBV12-3/TRBV12-4
CDR3aa: CASSPNVGTAFEQYF
CDR3nt: TGTGCCAGCAGTCCCAACGTGGGTACAGCGTTCGAGCAGTACTTC

j_gene: TRBJ1-6
d_gene: -
abundance: -
v_gene: TRBV20-1
CDR3aa: CSASPGAYNSPLHF
CDR3nt: TGCAGTGCTAGTCCCGGGGCTTATAATTCACCCCTCCACTTT

j_gene: TRBJ2-1
d_gene: -
abundance: many
v_gene: TRBV6-2/TRBV6-3
CDR3aa: CASRHYSSSYNEQFF
CDR3nt: TGTGCCAGCAGGCATTACTCGAGCTCCTACAATGAGCAGTTCTTC

j_gene: TRBJ2-1
d_gene: TRBD2
abundance: few
v_gene: TRBV11-2
CDR3aa: CASSLLAGPPYNEQFF
CDR3nt: TGTGCCAGCAGCTTACTAGCGGGGCCCCCCTACAATGAGCAGTTCTTC

j_gene: TRBJ1-1
d_gene: -
abundance: few
v_gene: TRBV20-1
CDR3aa: CSASLGGVNTEAFF
CDR3nt: TGCAGTGCTAGTTTGGGAGGGGTGAACACTGAAGCTTTCTTT

j_gene: TRBJ2-1
d_gene: -
abundance: -
v_gene: TRBV6-5
CDR3aa: CASSYSRVGVGLNEQFF
CDR3nt: TGTGCCAGCAGTTACAGTCGGGTGGGAGTGGGGCTCAATGAGCAGTTCTTC

j_gene: TRBJ1-2
d_gene: TRBD1
abundance: many
v_gene: TRBV12-3/TRBV12-4
CDR3aa: CASSSTGSYGYTF
CDR3nt: TGTGCCAGCAGTTCGACAGGGAGTTATGGCTACACCTTC

j_gene: TRBJ2-1
d_gene: -
abundance: few
v_gene: TRBV21-1
CDR3aa: CASSIWTSGSSYNEQFF
CDR3nt: TGTGCCAGCAGCATCTGGACTAGCGGGAGCTCCTACAATGAGCAGTTCTTC

j_gene: TRBJ2-5
d_gene: TRBD2
abundance: once
v_gene: TRBV15
CDR3aa: CATSRDGGTSESQTQYF
CDR3nt: TGTGCCACCAGCAGAGATGGTGGGACTAGTGAGAGCCAGACCCAGTACTTC

j_gene: TRBJ2-2
d_gene: -
abundance: few
v_gene: TRBV27
CDR3aa: CASSFLDTGELFF
CDR3nt: TGTGCCAGCAGTTTCCTCGACACCGGGGAGCTGTTTTTT

j_gene: TRBJ2-1
d_gene: TRBD1
abundance: few
v_gene: TRBV12-5
CDR3aa: CASGLGVDRANNEQFF
CDR3nt: TGTGCTAGTGGTTTAGGTGTGGACAGGGCGAACAATGAGCAGTTCTTC